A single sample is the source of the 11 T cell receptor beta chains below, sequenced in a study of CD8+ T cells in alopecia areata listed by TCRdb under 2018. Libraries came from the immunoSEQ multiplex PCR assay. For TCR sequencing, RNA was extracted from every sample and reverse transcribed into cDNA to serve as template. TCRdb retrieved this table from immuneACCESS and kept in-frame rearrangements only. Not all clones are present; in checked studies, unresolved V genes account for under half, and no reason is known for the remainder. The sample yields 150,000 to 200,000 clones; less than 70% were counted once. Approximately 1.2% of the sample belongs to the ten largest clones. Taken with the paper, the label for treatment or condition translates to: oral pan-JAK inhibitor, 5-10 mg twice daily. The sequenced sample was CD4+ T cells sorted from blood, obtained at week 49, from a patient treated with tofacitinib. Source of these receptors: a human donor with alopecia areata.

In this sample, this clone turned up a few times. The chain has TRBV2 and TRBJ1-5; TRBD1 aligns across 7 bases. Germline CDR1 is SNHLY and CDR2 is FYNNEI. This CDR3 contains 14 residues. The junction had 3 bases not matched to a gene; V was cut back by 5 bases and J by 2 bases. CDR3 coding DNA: TGTGCCAGCAGTCGGGACAGCGGCAATCAGCCCCAGCATTTT. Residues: CASSRDSGNQPQHF.

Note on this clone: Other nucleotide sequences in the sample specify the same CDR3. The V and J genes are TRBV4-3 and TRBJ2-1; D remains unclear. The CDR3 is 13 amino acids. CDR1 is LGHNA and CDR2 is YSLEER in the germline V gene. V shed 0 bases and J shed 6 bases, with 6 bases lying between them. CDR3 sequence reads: CASSQDLGNEQFF. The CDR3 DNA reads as TGCGCCAGCAGCCAAGACTTGGGCAATGAGCAGTTCTTC.

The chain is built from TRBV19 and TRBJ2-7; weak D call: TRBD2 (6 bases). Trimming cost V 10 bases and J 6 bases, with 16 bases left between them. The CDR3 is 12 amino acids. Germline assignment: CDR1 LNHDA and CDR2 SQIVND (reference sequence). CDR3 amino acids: CATRREGGEQYF. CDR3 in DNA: TGTGCCACCAGGAGGGAAGGTGGCGAGCAGTACTTC.

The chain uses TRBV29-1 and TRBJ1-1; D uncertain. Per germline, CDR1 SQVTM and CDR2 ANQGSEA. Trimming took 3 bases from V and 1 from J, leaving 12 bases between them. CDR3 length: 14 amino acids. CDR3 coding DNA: TGCAGCGTTGAGCCTGTTCGGAGGAACACTGAAGCTTTCTTT. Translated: CSVEPVRRNTEAFF.

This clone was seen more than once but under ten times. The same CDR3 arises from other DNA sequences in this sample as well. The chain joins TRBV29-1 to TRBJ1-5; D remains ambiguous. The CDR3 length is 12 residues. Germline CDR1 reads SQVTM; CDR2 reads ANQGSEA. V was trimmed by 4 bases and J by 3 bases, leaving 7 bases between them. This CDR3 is CSVGGLNQPQHF. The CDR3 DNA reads TGCAGCGTTGGGGGTCTCAATCAGCCCCAGCATTTT.

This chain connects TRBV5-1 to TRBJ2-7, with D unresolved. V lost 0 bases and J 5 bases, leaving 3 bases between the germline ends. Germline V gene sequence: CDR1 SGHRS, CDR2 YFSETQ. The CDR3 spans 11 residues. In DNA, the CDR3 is TGCGCCAGCAGCTTGGATAACGAGCAGTACTTC. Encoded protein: CASSLDNEQYF. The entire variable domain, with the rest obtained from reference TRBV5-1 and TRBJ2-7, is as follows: KAGVTQTPRYLIKTRGQQVTLSCSPISGHRSVSWYQQTPGQGLQFLFEYFSETQRNKGNFPGRFSGRQFSNSRSEMNVSTLELGDSALYLCASSLDNEQYFGPGTRLTVT.

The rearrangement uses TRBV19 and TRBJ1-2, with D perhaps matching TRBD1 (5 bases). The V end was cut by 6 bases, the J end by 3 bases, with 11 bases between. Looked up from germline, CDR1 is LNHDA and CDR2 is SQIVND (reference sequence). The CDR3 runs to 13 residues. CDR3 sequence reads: CASRIDSYYGYTF. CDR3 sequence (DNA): TGTGCCAGTAGGATCGACAGCTACTATGGCTACACCTTC. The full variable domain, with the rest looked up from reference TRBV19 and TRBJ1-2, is DGGITQSPKYLFRKEGQNVTLSCEQNLNHDAMYWYRQDPGQGLRLIYYSQIVNDFQKGDIAEGYSVSREKKESFPLTVTSAQKNPTAFYLCASRIDSYYGYTFGSGTRLTVV.

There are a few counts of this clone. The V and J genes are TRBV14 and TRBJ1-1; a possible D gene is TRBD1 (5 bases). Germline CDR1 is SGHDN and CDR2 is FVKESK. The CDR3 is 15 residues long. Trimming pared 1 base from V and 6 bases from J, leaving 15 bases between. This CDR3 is CASSQVRGVGAEAFF. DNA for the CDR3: TGTGCCAGCAGCCAAGTAAGGGGTGTCGGCGCTGAAGCTTTCTTT.

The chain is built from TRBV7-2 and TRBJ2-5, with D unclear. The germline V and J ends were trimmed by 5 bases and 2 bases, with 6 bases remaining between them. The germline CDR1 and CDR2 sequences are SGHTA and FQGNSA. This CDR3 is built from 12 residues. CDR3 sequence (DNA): TGTGCCAGCAGCACCTCACAAGAGACCCAGTACTTC. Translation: CASSTSQETQYF. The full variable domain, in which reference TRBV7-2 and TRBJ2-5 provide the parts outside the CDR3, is GAGVSQSPSNKVTEKGKDVELRCDPISGHTALYWYRQSLGQGLEFLIYFQGNSAPDKSGLPSDRFSAERTGGSVSTLTIQRTQQEDSAVYLCASSTSQETQYFGPGTRLLVL.

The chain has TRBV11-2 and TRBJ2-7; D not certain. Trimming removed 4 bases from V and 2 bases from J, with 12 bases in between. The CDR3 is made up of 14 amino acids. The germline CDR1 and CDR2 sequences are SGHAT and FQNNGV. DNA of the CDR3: TGTGCCAGCAGCTCCCTGACCGTAACCTACGAGCAGTACTTC. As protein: CASSSLTVTYEQYF.

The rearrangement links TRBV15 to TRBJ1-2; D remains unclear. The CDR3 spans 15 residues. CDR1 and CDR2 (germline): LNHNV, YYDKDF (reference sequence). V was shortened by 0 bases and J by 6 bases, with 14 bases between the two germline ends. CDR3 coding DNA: TGTGCCACCAGCAGAGATCGAGTCCAGGTCCATGGCTACACCTTC. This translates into CATSRDRVQVHGYTF.